This TCR beta chain emerged from a study of cytomegalovirus exposure and HLA in healthy donors. This CDR3 comprises 15 residues. The germline gives CDR1 SGHRS, CDR2 YFSETQ. V was pared by 4 bases and J by 7 bases, with 10 bases of the junction left unmatched. For this clone: Its antigen is as yet unknown.

The study, taken as a whole, reports: In a later analysis, productive TCRs from donors in an Asian-associated ancestry cluster reportedly carried fewer N-insertions than the cohort mean.

Primers for the PCR totalled 60 Vbeta and 13 Jbeta. Clones were sequenced by immunoSEQ multiplex PCR, and TCRdb holds only the in-frame ones, with some missing. The sample shows about 190,000 clones, over 70% of them seen only once. The sequenced material came from PBMCs. The chain is built from TRBV5-1 and TRBJ2-1; TRBD2 matches at 8 bases. This sequence was found in a man aged 45-65 years in good health and CMV-seronegative. CDR3 protein: CASSIRGGANNEQFF. The CDR3 DNA follows: TGCGCCAGCAGCATTCGGGGGGGGGCGAATAATGAGCAGTTCTTC.